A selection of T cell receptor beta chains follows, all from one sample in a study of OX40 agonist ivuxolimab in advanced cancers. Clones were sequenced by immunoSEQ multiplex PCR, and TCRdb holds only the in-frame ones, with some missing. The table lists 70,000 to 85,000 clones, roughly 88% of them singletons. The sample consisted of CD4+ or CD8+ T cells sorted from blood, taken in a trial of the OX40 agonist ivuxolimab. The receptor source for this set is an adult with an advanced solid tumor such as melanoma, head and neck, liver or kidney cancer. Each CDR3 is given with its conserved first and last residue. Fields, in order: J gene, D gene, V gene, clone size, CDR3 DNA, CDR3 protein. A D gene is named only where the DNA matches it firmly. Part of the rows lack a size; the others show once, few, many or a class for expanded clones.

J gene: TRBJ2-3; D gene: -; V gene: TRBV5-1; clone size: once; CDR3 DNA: TGCGCCAGCAGCTTGCAGGCTGGCACAGATACGCAGTATTTT; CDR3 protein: CASSLQAGTDTQYF
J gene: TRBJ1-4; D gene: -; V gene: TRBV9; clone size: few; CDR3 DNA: TGTGCCAGCAGCGAGGGGGTCAGACCTAATGAAAAACTGTTTTTT; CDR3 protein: CASSEGVRPNEKLFF
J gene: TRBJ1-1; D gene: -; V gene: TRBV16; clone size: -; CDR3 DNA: TGTGCCAGCAGCCAATCTGAAGGCCTGGGAGCTTTCTTT; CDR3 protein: CASSQSEGLGAFF
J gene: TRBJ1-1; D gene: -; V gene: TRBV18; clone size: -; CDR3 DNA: TGTGCCAGCTCACCACTCGCTGGGGATGAAGCTTTCTTT; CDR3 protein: CASSPLAGDEAFF
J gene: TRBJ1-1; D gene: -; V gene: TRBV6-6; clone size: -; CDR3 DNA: TGTGCCAGCACCAAGATGATTAACACTGAAGCTTTCTTT; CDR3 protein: CASTKMINTEAFF
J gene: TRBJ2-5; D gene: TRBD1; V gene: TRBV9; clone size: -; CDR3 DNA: TGTGCCAGCAGCGTAGAACAGGGGGAAGAGACCCAGTACTTC; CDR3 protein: CASSVEQGEETQYF
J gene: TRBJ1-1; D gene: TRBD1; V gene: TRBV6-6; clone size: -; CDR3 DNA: TGTGCCAGCGGAACCGGACAGGGGGGATCTGAAGCTTTCTTT; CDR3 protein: CASGTGQGGSEAFF
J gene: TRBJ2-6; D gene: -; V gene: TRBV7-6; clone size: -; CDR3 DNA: TGTGCCAGCAGCTTAGCTGCGGCTGGGGCCAACGTCCTGACTTTC; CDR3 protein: CASSLAAAGANVLTF
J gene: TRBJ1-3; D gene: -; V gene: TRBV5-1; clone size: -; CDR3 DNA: TGCGCCAGCAGCTTGGGGGCGGATGGAAACACCATATATTTT; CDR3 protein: CASSLGADGNTIYF
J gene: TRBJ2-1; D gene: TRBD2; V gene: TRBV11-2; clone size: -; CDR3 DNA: TGTGCCAGCAGCTTTGGCGGGGGGGATAGCTACAATGAGCAGTTCTTC; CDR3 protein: CASSFGGGDSYNEQFF
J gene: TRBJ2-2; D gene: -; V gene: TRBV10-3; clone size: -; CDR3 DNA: TGTGCCATCATCGCGGGGCGCACCGGGGAGCTGTTTTTT; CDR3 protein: CAIIAGRTGELFF
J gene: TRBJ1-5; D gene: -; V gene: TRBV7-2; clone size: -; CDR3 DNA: TGTGCCAGCAGCTTAGATCTGGGGGGGAATCAGCCCCAGCATTTT; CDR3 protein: CASSLDLGGNQPQHF
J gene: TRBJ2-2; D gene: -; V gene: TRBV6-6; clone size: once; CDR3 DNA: TGTGCCACCAACCCGGGACTCGTCACCGGGGAGCTGTTTTTT; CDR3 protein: CATNPGLVTGELFF
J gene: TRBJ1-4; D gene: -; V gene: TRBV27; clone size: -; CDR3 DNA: TGTGCCAGCAGTTCGGCAGGGCTTAATGAAAAACTGTTTTTT; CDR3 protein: CASSSAGLNEKLFF
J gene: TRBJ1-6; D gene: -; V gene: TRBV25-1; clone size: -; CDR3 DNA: TGTGCCAGCAGTGGAGACAGGCAGAGCTCCTATAATTCACCCCTCCACTTT; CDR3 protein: CASSGDRQSSYNSPLHF
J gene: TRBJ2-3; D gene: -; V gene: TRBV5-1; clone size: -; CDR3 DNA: TGCGCCAGCAGCTTGGTTGGGGTCACCACAGATACGCAGTATTTT; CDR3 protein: CASSLVGVTTDTQYF
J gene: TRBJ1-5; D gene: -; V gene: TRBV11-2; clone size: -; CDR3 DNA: TGTGCCAGCAGCTTAGACAGGGGCGGTCAGCCCCAGCATTTT; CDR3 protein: CASSLDRGGQPQHF
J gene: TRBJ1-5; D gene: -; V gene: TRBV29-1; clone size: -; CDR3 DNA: TGCAGCGTTGGAAGCCAGATCAATCAGCCCCAGCATTTT; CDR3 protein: CSVGSQINQPQHF
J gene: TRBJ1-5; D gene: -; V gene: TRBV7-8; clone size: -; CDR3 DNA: TGTGCCAGCAGCTTAGGAGGGGGGGATCAGCCCCAGCATTTT; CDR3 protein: CASSLGGGDQPQHF
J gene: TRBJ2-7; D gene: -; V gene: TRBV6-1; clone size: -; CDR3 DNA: TGTGCCAGCAGTGAACATCGGGGGGCCCTCTCCTACGAGCAGTACTTC; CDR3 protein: CASSEHRGALSYEQYF
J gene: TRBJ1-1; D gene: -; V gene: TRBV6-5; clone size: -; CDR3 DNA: TGTGCCAGCAGGGGGGAGGTGAACACTGAAGCTTTCTTT; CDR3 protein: CASRGEVNTEAFF
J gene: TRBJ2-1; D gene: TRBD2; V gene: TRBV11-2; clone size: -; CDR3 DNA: TGTGCCAGCAGCGAACCTAGCGGGGGGGCCTACAATGAGCAGTTCTTC; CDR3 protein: CASSEPSGGAYNEQFF
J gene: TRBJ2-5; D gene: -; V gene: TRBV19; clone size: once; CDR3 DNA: TGTGCCAGTAGTATAAATGGCCCGCAAGAGACCCAGTACTTC; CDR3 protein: CASSINGPQETQYF
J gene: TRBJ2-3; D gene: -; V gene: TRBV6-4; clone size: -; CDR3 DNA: TGTGCCAGCAGCGACGATGGGTATACGCAGTATTTT; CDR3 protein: CASSDDGYTQYF
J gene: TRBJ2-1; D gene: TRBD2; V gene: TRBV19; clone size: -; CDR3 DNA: TGTGCCAGTAGTATAGCTATTAGCGGGACTAGCTACAATGAGCAGTTCTTC; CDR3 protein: CASSIAISGTSYNEQFF
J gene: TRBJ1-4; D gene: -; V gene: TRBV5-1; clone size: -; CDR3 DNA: TGCGCCAGCAGCTTGGCGCCAGGGGTTCATCATGCAACTAATGAAAAACTGTTTTTT; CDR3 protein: CASSLAPGVHHATNEKLFF
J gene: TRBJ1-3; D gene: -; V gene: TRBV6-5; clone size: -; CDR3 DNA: TGTGCCAGCAGTTACTCGTACGGCAGCTCTGGAAACACCATATATTTT; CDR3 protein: CASSYSYGSSGNTIYF
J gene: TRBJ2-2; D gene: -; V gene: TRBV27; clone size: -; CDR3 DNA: TGTGCCAGCAGCCGTAGAGGACGGACGAACACCGGGGAGCTGTTTTTT; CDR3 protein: CASSRRGRTNTGELFF
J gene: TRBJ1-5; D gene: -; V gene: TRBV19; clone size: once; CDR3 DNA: TGTGCCAGTAGTATAAGCAGGGGCGGCAATCAGCCCCAGCATTTT; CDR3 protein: CASSISRGGNQPQHF
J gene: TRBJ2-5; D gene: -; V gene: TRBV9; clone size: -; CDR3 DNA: TGTGCCAGCAGCGCGAGACAGTACCAAGAGACCCAGTACTTC; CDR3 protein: CASSARQYQETQYF
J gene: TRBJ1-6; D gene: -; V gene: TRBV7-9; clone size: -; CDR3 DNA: TGTGCCAGCAGCTTAGTAGGCAATTCACCCCTCCACTTT; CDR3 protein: CASSLVGNSPLHF
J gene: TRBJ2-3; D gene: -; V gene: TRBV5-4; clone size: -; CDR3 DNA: TGTGCCAGCAGCTTGGTGGCGGAAGGTTATACGCAGTATTTT; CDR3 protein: CASSLVAEGYTQYF
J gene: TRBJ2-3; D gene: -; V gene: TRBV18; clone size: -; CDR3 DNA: TGTGCCAGCTCACCCGAAACAGGGAGCACAGATACGCAGTATTTT; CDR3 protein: CASSPETGSTDTQYF
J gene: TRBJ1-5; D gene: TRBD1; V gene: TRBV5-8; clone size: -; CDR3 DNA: TGTGCCAGCAGCTTAGGGACAGGCCACAATCAGCCCCAGCATTTT; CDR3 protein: CASSLGTGHNQPQHF
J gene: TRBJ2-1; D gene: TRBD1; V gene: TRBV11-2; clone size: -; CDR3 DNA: TGTGCCAGCAGCTTAAGGCCGGGACAGGGCGGCAATGAGCAGTTCTTC; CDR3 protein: CASSLRPGQGGNEQFF
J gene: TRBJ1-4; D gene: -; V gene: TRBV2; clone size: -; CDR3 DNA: TGTGCCAGCAGATCTCAGGGTAATGAAAAACTGTTTTTT; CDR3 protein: CASRSQGNEKLFF
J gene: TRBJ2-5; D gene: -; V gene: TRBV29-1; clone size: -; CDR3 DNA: TGCAGCGTTGTGGGCAGGGCCCAGTACTTC; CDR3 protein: CSVVGRAQYF
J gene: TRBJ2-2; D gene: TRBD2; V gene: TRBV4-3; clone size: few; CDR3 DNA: TGCGCCAGCAGCCAAGTGGCGGGGGTGCCCATCGGGGAGCTGTTTTTT; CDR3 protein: CASSQVAGVPIGELFF
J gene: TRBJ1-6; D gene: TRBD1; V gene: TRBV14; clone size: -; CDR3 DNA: TGTGCCAGCAGCCTGGGACAGGGGGCTGCACCCCTCCACTTT; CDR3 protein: CASSLGQGAAPLHF
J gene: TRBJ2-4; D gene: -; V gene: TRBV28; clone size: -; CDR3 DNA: TGTGCCAGCAGCACGCACCCGGCATTAGCCAAAAACATTCAGTACTTC; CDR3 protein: CASSTHPALAKNIQYF
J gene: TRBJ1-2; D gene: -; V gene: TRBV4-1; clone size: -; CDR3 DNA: TGCGCCAGCAGCCAAGACTCCCCAGGGCTTGGCTACACCTTC; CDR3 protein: CASSQDSPGLGYTF
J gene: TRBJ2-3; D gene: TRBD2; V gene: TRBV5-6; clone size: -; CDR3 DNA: TGTGCCAGCGCCCTAACTAGCGGGGTGTTAGATACGCAGTATTTT; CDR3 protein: CASALTSGVLDTQYF